Listed here are 15 T cell receptor beta chains from one sample, sequenced in a study of cytomegalovirus exposure and HLA in healthy donors. Both 60 Vbeta primers and 13 Jbeta primers went into the PCR. Sequenced by immunoSEQ multiplex PCR; TCRdb stores in-frame clones only, minus some. The listing records over 45,000 clones. The sequenced sample consisted of PBMCs. Source of these receptors: a woman younger than 30 in good health and CMV-seronegative.

Concerning this clone: Other DNA sequences in the same sample also yield this CDR3. This chain connects TRBV7-9 to TRBJ1-6; maybe TRBD1 (5 bases). The CDR3 totals 15 residues. Trimming took off 6 bases at V and 6 bases at J, with 15 bases between the two ends. Germline V gives CDR1 SEHNR, CDR2 FQNEAQ (reference sequence). Here the CDR3 reads CASRLGGSTNSPLHF. Here the CDR3 DNA reads TGTGCCAGCAGACTGGGGGGGTCTACTAATTCACCCCTCCACTTT.

The V and J genes are TRBV7-8 and TRBJ1-2; no firm D call. Germline values: CDR1 SGHVS, CDR2 FQNEAQ. The CDR3 totals 14 residues. V was trimmed by 0 bases and J by 9 bases, leaving 14 bases between them. The CDR3 protein is CASSLAYSQSSYTF. Here the CDR3 DNA reads TGTGCCAGCAGCTTAGCTTACAGCCAATCTAGCTACACCTTC.

The chain joins TRBV2 to TRBJ2-5; weak D call: TRBD2 (5 bases). V was pared by 8 bases and J by 2 bases, with 12 bases between. The length of the CDR3 is 13 residues. Germline assignment: CDR1 SNHLY and CDR2 FYNNEI. The CDR3 sequence: CASGLADQETQYF. Here the CDR3 DNA reads TGTGCCAGCGGGCTAGCCGATCAAGAGACCCAGTACTTC.

This rearrangement joins TRBV11-2 to TRBJ1-2; D gene unclear. The germline V and J ends were trimmed by 3 bases and 4 bases, with 6 bases remaining between them. This CDR3 has 12 amino acids. Germline loops: CDR1 SGHAT, CDR2 FQNNGV. Written as DNA, the CDR3 is TGTGCCAGCAGCTTCCGCAGCTATGGCTACACCTTC. Translated, it gives CASSFRSYGYTF.

The chain has TRBV10-1 and TRBJ1-1; tentatively, D is TRBD1 (5 bases). The CDR3 runs 12 residues. The V gene lost 3 bases and the J gene lost 5 bases, with 7 bases spanning the gap. Germline lookup yields CDR1 WNHNN and CDR2 SYGVQD (reference sequence). The CDR3, as DNA: TGCGCCAGCAGTGAAGGGGCAACTGAAGCTTTCTTT. Translating it yields CASSEGATEAFF.

The CDR3 region is CSVEGTNEETQYF. The DNA of the CDR3 is TGCAGCGTTGAAGGGACAAATGAGGAGACCCAGTACTTC. The rearrangement joins TRBV29-1 to TRBJ2-5; D possibly corresponds to TRBD1 (5 bases). V lost 1 base and J 5 bases, leaving 11 bases between the germline ends. The CDR3 consists of 13 residues. CDR1 SQVTM and CDR2 ANQGSEA come from the germline V gene.

The chain joins TRBV4-2 to TRBJ2-3, with TRBD2 identical over 10 bases. With 3 bases clipped from V and 1 base from J, the junction kept 7 bases outside the gene matches. Germline CDR1 is LGHNA and CDR2 is YNFKEQ. The CDR3 length is 17 residues. This chain's CDR3 is CASSQALAGQRTDTQYF. As DNA, the CDR3 is TGTGCCAGCAGCCAGGCACTAGCGGGGCAGCGCACAGATACGCAGTATTTT.

The rearrangement links TRBV5-1 to TRBJ2-1; 10 nucleotides align to TRBD2. Germline assignment: CDR1 SGHRS and CDR2 YFSETQ. CDR3 size: 14 residues. The junction had 7 bases not matched to a gene; V was cut back by 4 bases and J by 9 bases. Here the CDR3 DNA reads TGCGCCAGCAGCACTCTAGCGGGAGACGGTGAGCAGTTCTTC. Translating it yields CASSTLAGDGEQFF.

The rearrangement links TRBV5-1 to TRBJ2-5; the D is unclear. Deletions cut 1 base from V and 2 bases from J, with 15 bases between. Per germline, CDR1 SGHRS and CDR2 YFSETQ. The length of the CDR3 is 16 residues. The CDR3 DNA reads TGCGCCAGCAGCTTGTTACCGGAGACTGGACAAGAGACCCAGTACTTC. Amino acid sequence: CASSLLPETGQETQYF. The whole variable domain, filled in from reference TRBV5-1 and TRBJ2-5, reads KAGVTQTPRYLIKTRGQQVTLSCSPISGHRSVSWYQQTPGQGLQFLFEYFSETQRNKGNFPGRFSGRQFSNSRSEMNVSTLELGDSALYLCASSLLPETGQETQYFGPGTRLLVL.

The chain links TRBV5-1 to TRBJ1-2; D may be TRBD1 (5 bases). There are 13 residues in the CDR3. V was cut by 0 bases and J by 8 bases, with 11 bases left in between. CDR1 is SGHRS and CDR2 is YFSETQ in the germline V gene. Here the CDR3 reads CASSLAGPGGYTF. CDR3 coding DNA: TGCGCCAGCAGCTTGGCAGGCCCAGGGGGCTACACCTTC.

The chain uses TRBV5-1 and TRBJ2-1; the match to TRBD2 covers 7 bases. The CDR3 runs 14 residues. The germline V gene encodes CDR1 SGHRS and CDR2 YFSETQ. V was pared by 7 bases and J by 4 bases, with 8 bases of the junction left unmatched. The CDR3 DNA reads as TGCGCCAGCTCAGCTAGCGGACAATACAATGAGCAGTTCTTC. It specifies CASSASGQYNEQFF.

The J gene is TRBJ1-1, the V gene TRBV5-4; 9 bases line up with TRBD1. This CDR3 region has 13 residues. Looked up from germline, CDR1 is SGHNT and CDR2 is YYREEE (reference sequence). V shed 2 bases, J shed 11 bases, and the junction held 7 bases outside the gene matches. Here the CDR3 DNA reads TGTGCCAGCAGCTTTGACACAGGGGGCTTGGCTTTCTTT. The encoded protein is CASSFDTGGLAFF.

J is TRBJ1-2 and V is TRBV29-1, with D possibly matching TRBD1 (6 bases). CDR1 is SQVTM and CDR2 is ANQGSEA in the germline V gene. This CDR3 is built from 13 residues. V dropped 7 bases and J dropped 3 bases, with 15 bases sitting between them. The DNA of the CDR3 is TGCAGCGCACACACACAGGGCTACTATGGCTACACCTTC. Its translation: CSAHTQGYYGYTF. Filled out from reference TRBV29-1 and TRBJ1-2, the complete variable domain reads SAVISQKPSRDICQRGTSLTIQCQVDSQVTMMFWYRQQPGQSLTLIATANQGSEATYESGFVIDKFPISRPNLTFSTLTVSNMSPEDSSIYLCSAHTQGYYGYTFGSGTRLTVV.

This chain uses TRBV6-1 with TRBJ2-4; maybe TRBD1 (5 bases). From germline, CDR1 is MNHNS and CDR2 SASEGT. CDR3 length: 12 residues. V was shortened by 2 bases and J by 9 bases, with 8 bases between the two germline ends. CDR3 DNA: TGTGCCAGCAGTGAAAGGGGAAGCATTCAGTACTTC. Its protein product is CASSERGSIQYF.

This sequence joins TRBV7-7 and TRBJ2-7; D call uncertain. The V gene's germline CDR1 is SSHAT and CDR2 FNYEAQ (reference sequence). The CDR3 is 18 residues long. Trimming left V 3 bases short and J 2 bases short, with 23 bases between. The CDR3: CASSLSSCRTVPPYEQYF. The CDR3 DNA sequence: TGTGCCAGCAGCTTGTCATCGTGCCGCACAGTCCCTCCCTACGAGCAGTACTTC.